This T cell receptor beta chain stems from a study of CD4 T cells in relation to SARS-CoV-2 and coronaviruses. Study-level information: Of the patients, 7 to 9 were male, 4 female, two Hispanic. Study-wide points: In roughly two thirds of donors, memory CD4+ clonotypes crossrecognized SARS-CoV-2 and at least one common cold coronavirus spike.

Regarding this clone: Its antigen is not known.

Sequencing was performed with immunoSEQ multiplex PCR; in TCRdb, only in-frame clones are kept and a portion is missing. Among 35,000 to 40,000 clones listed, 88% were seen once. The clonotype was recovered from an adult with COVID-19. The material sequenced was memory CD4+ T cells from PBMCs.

This CDR3 reads CASSSRTRRPFF. CDR3 DNA sequence: TGTGCCAGCAGCTCCCGGACTCGGAGACCTTTCTTT. The genes are TRBV7-2 and TRBJ1-1; D is undetermined. CDR1 is SGHTA, CDR2 FQGNSA, per germline. The germline V and J ends were trimmed by 4 bases and 12 bases, with 15 bases remaining between them. The CDR3 has 12 amino acids.